The clone carrying this TCR beta chain turned up a few times. This specimen belongs to a study of T cell changes during pregnancy in multiple sclerosis. The V and J ends lost 10 bases and 4 bases respectively, with 18 bases between them. This CDR3 region has 14 residues. From germline, CDR1 is MDHEN and CDR2 SYDVKM. TCRdb keeps only in-frame clones here, not all; method: immunoSEQ multiplex PCR. In the table there are under 6,000 clones, approximately 80% of which are singletons. This sample comprised CD8+ T cells from peripheral blood mononuclear cells, obtained in the second trimester of pregnancy. The V and J genes are TRBV28 and TRBJ2-3; the D gene is possibly TRBD2 (6 bases). The clonotype originates from a female donor in good health, enrolled as a control in a pregnancy study. Here the CDR3 reads CATRAVGEADTQYF. DNA of the CDR3: TGTGCCACCAGGGCGGTGGGGGAGGCAGATACGCAGTATTTT.